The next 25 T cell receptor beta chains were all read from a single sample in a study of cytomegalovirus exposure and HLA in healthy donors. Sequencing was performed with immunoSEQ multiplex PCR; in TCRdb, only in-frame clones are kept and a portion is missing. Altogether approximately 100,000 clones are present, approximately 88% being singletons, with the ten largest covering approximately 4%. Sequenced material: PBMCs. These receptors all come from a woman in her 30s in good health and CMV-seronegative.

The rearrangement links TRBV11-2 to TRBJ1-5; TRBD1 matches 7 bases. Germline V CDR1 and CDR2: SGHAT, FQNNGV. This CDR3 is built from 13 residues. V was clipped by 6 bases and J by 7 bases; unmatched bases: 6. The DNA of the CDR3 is TGTGCCAGCAGTTTCACAGGGGACCAGCCCCAGCATTTT. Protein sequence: CASSFTGDQPQHF.

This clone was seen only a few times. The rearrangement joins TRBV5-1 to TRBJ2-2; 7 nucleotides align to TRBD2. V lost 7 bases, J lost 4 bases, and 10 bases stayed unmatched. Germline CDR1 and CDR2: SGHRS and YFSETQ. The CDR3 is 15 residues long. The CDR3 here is CASHNRGVGTGELFF. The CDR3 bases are TGCGCCAGCCACAATCGGGGGGTAGGCACCGGGGAGCTGTTTTTT.

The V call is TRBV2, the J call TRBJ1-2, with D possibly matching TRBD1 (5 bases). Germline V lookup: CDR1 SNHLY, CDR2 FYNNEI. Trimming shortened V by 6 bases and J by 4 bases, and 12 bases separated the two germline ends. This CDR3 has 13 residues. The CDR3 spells CASSDQGGYGYTF. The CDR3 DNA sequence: TGTGCCAGCAGCGATCAGGGTGGCTATGGCTACACCTTC.

CDR3 DNA sequence: TGTGCCAGCAGCCAAGGGGGAGGTGGGTCAACTAATGAAAAACTGTTTTTT. Protein: CASSQGGGGSTNEKLFF. The chain combines TRBV4-2 with TRBJ1-4; D remains ambiguous. Germline V gives CDR1 LGHNA, CDR2 YNFKEQ. The CDR3 sequence is 17 residues long. V was trimmed by 1 base and J by 0 bases, leaving 12 bases between them.

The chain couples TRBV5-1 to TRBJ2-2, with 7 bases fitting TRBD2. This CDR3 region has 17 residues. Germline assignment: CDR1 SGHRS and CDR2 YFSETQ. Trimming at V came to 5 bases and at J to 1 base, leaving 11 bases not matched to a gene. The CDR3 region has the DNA TGCGCCAGCAGTCGTGGGGCGGGACTACAGAACACCGGGGAGCTGTTTTTT. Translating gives CASSRGAGLQNTGELFF.

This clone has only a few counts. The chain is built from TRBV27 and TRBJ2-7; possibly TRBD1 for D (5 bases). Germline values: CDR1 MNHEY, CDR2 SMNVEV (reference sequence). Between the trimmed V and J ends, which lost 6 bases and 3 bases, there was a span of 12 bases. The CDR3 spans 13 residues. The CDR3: CASRAHQGYEQYF. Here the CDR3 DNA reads TGTGCCAGCAGGGCCCATCAGGGCTACGAGCAGTACTTC.

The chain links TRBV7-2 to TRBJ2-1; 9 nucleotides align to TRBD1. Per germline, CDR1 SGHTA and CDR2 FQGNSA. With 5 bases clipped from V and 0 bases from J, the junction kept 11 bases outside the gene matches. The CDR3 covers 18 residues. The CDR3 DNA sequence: TGTGCCAGCAGCCTCCCAGGGGACAGGGCGAGCTCCTACAATGAGCAGTTCTTC. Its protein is CASSLPGDRASSYNEQFF.

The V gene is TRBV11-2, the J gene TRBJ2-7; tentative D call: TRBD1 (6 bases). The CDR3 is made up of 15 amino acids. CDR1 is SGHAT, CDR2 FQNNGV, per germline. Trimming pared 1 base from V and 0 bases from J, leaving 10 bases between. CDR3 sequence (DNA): TGTGCCAGCAGCTTAGTGGCGGACAGCTCCTACGAGCAGTACTTC. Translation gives CASSLVADSSYEQYF.

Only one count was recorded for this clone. This CDR3 is CASSWGWDYTDTQYF. CDR3 DNA: TGTGCCAGCAGCTGGGGGTGGGACTACACAGATACGCAGTATTTT. The V gene is TRBV7-2, the J gene TRBJ2-3; 7 bases agree with TRBD2. The CDR3 spans 15 residues. Germline V CDR1 and CDR2: SGHTA, FQGNSA. J was trimmed by 2 bases and V by 4 bases; bases with no gene match: 6.

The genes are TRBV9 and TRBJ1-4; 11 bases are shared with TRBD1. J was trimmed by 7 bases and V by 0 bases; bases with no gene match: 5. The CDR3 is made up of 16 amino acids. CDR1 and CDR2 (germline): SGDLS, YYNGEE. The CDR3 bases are TGTGCCAGCAGCGTAGAGGGACAGGGGGAAGGTGAAAAACTGTTTTTT. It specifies CASSVEGQGEGEKLFF.

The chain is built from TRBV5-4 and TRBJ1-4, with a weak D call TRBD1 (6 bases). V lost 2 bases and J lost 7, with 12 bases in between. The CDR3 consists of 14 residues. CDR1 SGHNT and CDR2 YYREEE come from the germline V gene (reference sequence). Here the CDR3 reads CASSFGGQGEKLFF. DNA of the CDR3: TGTGCCAGCAGCTTCGGGGGGCAGGGTGAAAAACTGTTTTTT. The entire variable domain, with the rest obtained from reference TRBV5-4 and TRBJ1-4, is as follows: ETGVTQSPTHLIKTRGQQVTLRCSSQSGHNTVSWYQQALGQGPQFIFQYYREEENGRGNFPPRFSGLQFPNYSSELNVNALELDDSALYLCASSFGGQGEKLFFGSGTQLSVL.

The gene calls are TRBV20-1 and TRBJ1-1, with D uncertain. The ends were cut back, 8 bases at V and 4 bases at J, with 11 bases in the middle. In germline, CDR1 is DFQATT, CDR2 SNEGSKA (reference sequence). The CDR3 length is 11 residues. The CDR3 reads CSTRGGTEAFF. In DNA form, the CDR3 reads TGCAGTACTCGGGGTGGCACTGAAGCTTTCTTT.

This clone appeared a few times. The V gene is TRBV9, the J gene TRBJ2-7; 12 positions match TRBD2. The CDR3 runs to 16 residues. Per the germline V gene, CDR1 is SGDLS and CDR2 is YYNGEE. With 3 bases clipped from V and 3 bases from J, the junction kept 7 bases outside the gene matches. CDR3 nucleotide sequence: TGTGCCAGCAGCGAGGAGGAGGGACTAGCGGGCTACGAGCAGTACTTC. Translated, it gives CASSEEEGLAGYEQYF.

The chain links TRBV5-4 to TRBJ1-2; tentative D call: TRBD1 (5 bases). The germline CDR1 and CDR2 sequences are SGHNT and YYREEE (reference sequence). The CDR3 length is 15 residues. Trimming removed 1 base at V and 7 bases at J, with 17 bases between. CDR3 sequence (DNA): TGTGCCAGCAGCTTGATTAGTAGGGGTGTGAGTGGCTACACCTTC. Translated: CASSLISRGVSGYTF.

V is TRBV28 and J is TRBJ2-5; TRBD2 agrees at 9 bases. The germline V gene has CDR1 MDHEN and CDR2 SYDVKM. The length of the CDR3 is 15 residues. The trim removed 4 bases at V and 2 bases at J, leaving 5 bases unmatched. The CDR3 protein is CASSWVRGGQETQYF. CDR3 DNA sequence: TGTGCCAGCAGTTGGGTGCGGGGGGGACAAGAGACCCAGTACTTC.

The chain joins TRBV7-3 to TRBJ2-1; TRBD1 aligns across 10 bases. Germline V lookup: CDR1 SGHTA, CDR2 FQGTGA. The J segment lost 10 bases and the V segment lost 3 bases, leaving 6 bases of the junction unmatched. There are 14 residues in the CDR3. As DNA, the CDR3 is TGTGCCAGCAGCTTGGGGACAGGGGTTGTAGAGCAGTTCTTC. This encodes CASSLGTGVVEQFF.

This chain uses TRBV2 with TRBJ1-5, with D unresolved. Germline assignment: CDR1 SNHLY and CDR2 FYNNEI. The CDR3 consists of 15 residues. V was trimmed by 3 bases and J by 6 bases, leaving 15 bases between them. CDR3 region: CASSDVGGEGQPQHF. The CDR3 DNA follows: TGTGCCAGCAGTGATGTTGGCGGGGAAGGTCAGCCCCAGCATTTT.

Here the CDR3 DNA reads TGTGCCAGCAGTGCCCCGACAGGCCCAGATACGCAGTATTTT. Translating gives CASSAPTGPDTQYF. This chain uses TRBV6-1 with TRBJ2-3, with a weak D call TRBD1 (6 bases). Germline V lookup: CDR1 MNHNS, CDR2 SASEGT. V was pared by 4 bases and J by 4 bases, with 12 bases between. The CDR3 runs to 14 residues.

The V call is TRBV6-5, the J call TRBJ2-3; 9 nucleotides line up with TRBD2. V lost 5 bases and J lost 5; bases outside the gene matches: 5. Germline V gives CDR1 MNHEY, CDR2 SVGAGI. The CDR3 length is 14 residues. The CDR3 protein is CASSVLAGQDTQYF. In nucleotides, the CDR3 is TGTGCCAGCAGTGTCCTAGCGGGACAAGATACGCAGTATTTT.

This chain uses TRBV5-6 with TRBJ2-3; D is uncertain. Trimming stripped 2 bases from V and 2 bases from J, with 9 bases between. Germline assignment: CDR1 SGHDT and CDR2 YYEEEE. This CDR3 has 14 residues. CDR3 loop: CASSFPIVTDTQYF. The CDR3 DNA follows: TGTGCCAGCAGCTTCCCAATAGTCACAGATACGCAGTATTTT.

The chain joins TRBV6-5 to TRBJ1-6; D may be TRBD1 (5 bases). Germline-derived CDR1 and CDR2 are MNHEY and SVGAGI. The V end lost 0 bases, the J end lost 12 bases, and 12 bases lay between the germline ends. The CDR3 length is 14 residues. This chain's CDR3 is CASSYSQSGGPLHF. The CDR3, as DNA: TGTGCCAGCAGTTACTCGCAAAGCGGGGGACCCCTCCACTTT.

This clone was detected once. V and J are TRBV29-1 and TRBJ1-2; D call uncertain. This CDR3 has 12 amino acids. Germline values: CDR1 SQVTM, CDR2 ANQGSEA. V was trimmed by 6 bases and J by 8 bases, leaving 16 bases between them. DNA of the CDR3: TGCAGCGTCGAGGCCTCGAGCGGAGGCTACACCTTC. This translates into CSVEASSGGYTF.

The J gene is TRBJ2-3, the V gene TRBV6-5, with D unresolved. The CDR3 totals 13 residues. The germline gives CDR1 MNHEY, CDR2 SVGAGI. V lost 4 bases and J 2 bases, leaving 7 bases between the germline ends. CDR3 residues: CASSSLYTDTQYF. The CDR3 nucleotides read TGTGCCAGCAGTTCTCTGTACACAGATACGCAGTATTTT.

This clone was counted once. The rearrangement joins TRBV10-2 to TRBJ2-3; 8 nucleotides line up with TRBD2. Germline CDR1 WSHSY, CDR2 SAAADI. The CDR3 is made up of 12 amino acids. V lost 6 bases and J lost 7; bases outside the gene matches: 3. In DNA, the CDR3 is TGCGCCAGCAGCGGGACTAGTAATACGCAGTATTTT. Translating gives CASSGTSNTQYF.

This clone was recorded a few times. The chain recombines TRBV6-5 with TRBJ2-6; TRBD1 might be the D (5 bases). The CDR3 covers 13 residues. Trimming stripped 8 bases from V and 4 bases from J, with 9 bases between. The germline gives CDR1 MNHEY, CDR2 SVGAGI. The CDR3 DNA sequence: TGTGCCAGCGGGGCCCGGGGGGCCAACGTCCTGACTTTC. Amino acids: CASGARGANVLTF.